The entry below gives a single T cell receptor beta chain sequence along with its context. The repertoire was sequenced with immunoSEQ multiplex PCR; TCRdb's copy has only in-frame clones and lacks some. The table records about 94,000 clones, approximately 90% of them present only once. The data belong to a study of control samples from healthy donors and cancer patients. V lost 6 bases to trimming and J lost 0 bases; unmatched junction nucleotides: 11. In germline, CDR1 is SGHVS, CDR2 FQNEAQ. This CDR3 spans 17 amino acids. The TCR originated in a young woman in good health. The sample was blood. The gene calls are TRBV7-8 and TRBJ1-3; the match to TRBD1 covers 7 bases. The CDR3 reads CASSRAEGANSGNTIYF. DNA for the CDR3: TGTGCCAGCAGTCGAGCTGAGGGGGCCAACTCTGGAAACACCATATATTTT.